This T cell receptor beta chain was sequenced in a study of blood T cell repertoires in COVID-19. Clones were read by immunoSEQ multiplex PCR, and TCRdb kept only the in-frame ones, dropping some. This table holds 300,000 to 450,000 clones, about 87% found once. The age range of participants was about 18 to 89 years, with residence in about 25 US areas. Donors were grouped by their self-reported clinical history. With 4 bases clipped from V and 1 base from J, the junction kept 1 base outside the gene matches. The germline V gene encodes CDR1 GTSNPN and CDR2 SVGIG (reference sequence). There are 14 residues in the CDR3.

Sequenced input: PBMCs or T cells enriched from blood (not recorded which). This chain uses TRBV30 with TRBJ2-2; 9 bases align to TRBD2. The origin of this receptor is a middle-aged man in a cohort exposed to, infected with or recovered from COVID-19 (not recorded which). CDR3 loop: CAWKTSGNTGELFF. The CDR3 region has the DNA TGTGCCTGGAAGACTAGCGGGAACACCGGGGAGCTGTTTTTT. Combining the CDR3 with reference TRBV30 and TRBJ2-2 gives the whole variable domain SQTIHQWPATLVQPVGSPLSLECTVEGTSNPNLYWYRQAAGRGLQLLFYSVGIGQISSEVPQNLSASRPQDRQFILSSKKLLLSDSGFYLCAWKTSGNTGELFFGEGSRLTVL.